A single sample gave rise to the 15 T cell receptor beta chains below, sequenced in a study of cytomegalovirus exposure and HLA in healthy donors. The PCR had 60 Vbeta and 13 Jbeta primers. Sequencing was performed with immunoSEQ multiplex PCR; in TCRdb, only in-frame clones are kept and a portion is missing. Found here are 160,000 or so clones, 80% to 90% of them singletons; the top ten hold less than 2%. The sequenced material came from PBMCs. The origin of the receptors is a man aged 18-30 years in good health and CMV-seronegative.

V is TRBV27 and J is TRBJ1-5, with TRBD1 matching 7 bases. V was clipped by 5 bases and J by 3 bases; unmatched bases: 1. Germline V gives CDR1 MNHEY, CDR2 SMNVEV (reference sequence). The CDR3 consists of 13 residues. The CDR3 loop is CASSGTANQPQHF. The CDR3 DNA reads TGTGCCAGCAGTGGGACAGCCAATCAGCCCCAGCATTTT.

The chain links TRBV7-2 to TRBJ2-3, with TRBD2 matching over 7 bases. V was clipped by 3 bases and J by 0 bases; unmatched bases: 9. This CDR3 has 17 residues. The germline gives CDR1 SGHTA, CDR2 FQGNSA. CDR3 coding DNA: TGTGCCAGCAGCTTTTCATTAGCGGGCTCAAGCACAGATACGCAGTATTTT. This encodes CASSFSLAGSSTDTQYF.

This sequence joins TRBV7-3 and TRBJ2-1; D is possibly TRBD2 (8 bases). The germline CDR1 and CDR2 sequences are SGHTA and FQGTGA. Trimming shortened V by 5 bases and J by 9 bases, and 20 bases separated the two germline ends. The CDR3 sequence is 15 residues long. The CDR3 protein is CASSTTGTRTAEQFF. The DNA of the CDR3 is TGTGCCAGCAGCACGACAGGGACTAGAACCGCTGAGCAGTTCTTC. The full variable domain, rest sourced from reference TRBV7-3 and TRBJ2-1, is GAGVSQTPSNKVTEKGKYVELRCDPISGHTALYWYRQSLGQGPEFLIYFQGTGAADDSGLPNDRFFAVRPEGSVSTLKIQRTERGDSAVYLCASSTTGTRTAEQFFGPGTRLTVL.

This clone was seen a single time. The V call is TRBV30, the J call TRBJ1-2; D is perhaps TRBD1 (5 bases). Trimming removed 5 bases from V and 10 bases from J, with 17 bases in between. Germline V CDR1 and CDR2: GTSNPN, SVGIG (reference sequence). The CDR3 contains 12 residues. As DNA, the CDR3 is TGTGCCTGGGAAGGGATAAGGGGATACTACACCTTC. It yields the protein CAWEGIRGYYTF.

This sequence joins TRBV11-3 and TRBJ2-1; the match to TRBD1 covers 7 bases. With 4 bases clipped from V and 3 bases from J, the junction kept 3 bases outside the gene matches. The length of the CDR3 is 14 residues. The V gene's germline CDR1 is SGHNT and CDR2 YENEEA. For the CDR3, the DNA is TGTGCCAGCAGCTCGAGGGGGCTCTACAATGAGCAGTTCTTC. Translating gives CASSSRGLYNEQFF.

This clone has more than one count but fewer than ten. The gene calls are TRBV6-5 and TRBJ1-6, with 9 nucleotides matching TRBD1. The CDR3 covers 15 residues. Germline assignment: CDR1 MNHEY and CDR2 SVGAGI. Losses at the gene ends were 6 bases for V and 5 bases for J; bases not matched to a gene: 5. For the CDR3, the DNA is TGTGCCAGCAGCAGGACAGGGGCCAATAATTCACCCCTCCACTTT. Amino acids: CASSRTGANNSPLHF.

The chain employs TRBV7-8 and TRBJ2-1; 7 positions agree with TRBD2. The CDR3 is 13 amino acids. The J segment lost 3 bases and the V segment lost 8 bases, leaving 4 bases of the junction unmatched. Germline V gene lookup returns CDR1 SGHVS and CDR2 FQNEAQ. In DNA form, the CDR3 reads TGTGCCAGCGGGGGGGATCGCTACAATGAGCAGTTCTTC. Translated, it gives CASGGDRYNEQFF.

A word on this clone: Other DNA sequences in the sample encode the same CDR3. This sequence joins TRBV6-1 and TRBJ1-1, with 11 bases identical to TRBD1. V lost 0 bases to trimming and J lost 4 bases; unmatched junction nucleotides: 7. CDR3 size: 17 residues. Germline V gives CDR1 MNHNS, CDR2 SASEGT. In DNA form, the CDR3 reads TGTGCCAGCAGTGAAGCGGACAGGGGGCCGTTCGTCACTGAAGCTTTCTTT. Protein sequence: CASSEADRGPFVTEAFF.

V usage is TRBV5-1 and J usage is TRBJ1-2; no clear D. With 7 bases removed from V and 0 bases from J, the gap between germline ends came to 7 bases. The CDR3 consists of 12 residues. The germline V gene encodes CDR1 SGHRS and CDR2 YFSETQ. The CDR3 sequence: CASRGANYGYTF. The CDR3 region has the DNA TGCGCCAGCCGGGGAGCTAACTATGGCTACACCTTC.

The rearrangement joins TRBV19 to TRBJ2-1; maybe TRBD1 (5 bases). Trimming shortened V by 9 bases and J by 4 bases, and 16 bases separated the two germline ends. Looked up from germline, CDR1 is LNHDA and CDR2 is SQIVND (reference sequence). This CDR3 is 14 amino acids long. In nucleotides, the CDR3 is TGTGCCAGCCTTGGGGCCCTGGGGTACAATGAGCAGTTCTTC. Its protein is CASLGALGYNEQFF.

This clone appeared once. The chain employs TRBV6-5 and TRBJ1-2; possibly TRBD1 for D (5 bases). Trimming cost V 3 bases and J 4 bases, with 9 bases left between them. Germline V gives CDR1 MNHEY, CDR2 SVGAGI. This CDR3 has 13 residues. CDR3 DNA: TGTGCCAGCAGTTATTCCAGGGCCTATGGCTACACCTTC. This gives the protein CASSYSRAYGYTF.

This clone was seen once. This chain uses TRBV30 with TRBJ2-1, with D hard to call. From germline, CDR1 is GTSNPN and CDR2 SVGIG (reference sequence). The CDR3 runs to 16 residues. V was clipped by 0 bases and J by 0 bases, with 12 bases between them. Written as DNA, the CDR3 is TGTGCCTGGAGTGTAAGTCGGGTCAGCTCCTACAATGAGCAGTTCTTC. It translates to CAWSVSRVSSYNEQFF. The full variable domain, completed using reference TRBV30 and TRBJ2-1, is SQTIHQWPATLVQPVGSPLSLECTVEGTSNPNLYWYRQAAGRGLQLLFYSVGIGQISSEVPQNLSASRPQDRQFILSSKKLLLSDSGFYLCAWSVSRVSSYNEQFFGPGTRLTVL.

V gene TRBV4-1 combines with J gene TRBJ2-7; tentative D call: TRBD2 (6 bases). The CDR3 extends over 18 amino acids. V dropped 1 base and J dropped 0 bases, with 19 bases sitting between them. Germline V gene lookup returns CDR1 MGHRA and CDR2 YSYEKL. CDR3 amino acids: CASSQGPTTPRGSYEQYF. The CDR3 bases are TGCGCCAGCAGCCAAGGACCTACGACTCCGCGGGGCTCCTACGAGCAGTACTTC.

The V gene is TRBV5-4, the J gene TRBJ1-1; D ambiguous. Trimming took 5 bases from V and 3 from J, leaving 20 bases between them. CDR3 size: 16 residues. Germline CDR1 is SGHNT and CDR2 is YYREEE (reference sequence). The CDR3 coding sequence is TGTGCCAGCAGACCCTCCTACAGCGGGGAGGACACTGAAGCTTTCTTT. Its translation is CASRPSYSGEDTEAFF.

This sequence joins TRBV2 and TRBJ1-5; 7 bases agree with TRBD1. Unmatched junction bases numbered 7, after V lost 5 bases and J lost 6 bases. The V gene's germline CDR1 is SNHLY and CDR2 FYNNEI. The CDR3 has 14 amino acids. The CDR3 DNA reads TGTGCCAGCAGTTATGACAGGGAGGTTCAGCCCCAGCATTTT. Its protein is CASSYDREVQPQHF.